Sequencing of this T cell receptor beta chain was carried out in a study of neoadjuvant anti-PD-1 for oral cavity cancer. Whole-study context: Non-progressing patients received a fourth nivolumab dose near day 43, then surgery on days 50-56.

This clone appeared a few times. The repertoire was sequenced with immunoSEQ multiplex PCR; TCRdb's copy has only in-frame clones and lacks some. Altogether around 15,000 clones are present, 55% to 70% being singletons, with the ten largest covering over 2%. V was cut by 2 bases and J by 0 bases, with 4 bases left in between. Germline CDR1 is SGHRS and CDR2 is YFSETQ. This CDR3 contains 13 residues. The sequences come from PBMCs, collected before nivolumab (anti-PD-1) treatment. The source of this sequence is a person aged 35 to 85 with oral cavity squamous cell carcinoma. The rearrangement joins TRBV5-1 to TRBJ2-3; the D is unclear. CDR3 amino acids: CASSFSSTDTQYF. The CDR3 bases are TGCGCCAGCAGCTTCTCTAGCACAGATACGCAGTATTTT.